The present T cell receptor beta chain was sequenced within a study of cytomegalovirus exposure and HLA in healthy donors. Findings and limits, study-wide: Common viral pathogens seemed to be connected with several of the most significant clusters, according to a later analysis. Reportedly, a later analysis found an Asian-associated ancestry cluster had fewer N-insertions than the approximately 670-donor mean.

Vbeta (60) and Jbeta (13) primers were used in the PCR. Clones were sequenced by immunoSEQ multiplex PCR, and TCRdb holds only the in-frame ones, with some missing. Of roughly 45,000 clones in the sample, more than 45% were seen once. CDR1 LNHNV and CDR2 YYDKDF come from the germline V gene (reference sequence). This CDR3 is built from 15 residues. With V trimmed by 3 bases and J by 4 bases, 2 bases remained unmatched. This clone was detected a few times. Its antigen remains unidentified. The clonotype was recovered from a man between 60 and 75 years old in good health and CMV-seronegative. The sequenced material came from PBMCs. V and J are TRBV15 and TRBJ1-3; 11 positions match TRBD1. The CDR3 coding sequence is TGTGCCACCAGCAGGGACAGGGGGCAAGGAAACACCATATATTTT. It codes for CATSRDRGQGNTIYF.